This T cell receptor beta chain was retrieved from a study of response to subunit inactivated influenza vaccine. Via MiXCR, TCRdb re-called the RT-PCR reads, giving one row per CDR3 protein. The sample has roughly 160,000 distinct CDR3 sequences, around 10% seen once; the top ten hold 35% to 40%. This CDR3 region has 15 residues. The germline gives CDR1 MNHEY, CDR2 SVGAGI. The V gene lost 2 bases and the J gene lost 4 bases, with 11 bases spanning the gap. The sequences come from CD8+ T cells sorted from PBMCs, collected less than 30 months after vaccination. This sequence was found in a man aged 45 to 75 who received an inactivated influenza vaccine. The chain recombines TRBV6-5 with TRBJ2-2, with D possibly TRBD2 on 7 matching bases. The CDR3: CASSYVGGPTGELFF. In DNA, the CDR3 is TGTGCCAGCAGTTACGTGGGGGGGCCCACCGGGGAGCTGTTTTTT.